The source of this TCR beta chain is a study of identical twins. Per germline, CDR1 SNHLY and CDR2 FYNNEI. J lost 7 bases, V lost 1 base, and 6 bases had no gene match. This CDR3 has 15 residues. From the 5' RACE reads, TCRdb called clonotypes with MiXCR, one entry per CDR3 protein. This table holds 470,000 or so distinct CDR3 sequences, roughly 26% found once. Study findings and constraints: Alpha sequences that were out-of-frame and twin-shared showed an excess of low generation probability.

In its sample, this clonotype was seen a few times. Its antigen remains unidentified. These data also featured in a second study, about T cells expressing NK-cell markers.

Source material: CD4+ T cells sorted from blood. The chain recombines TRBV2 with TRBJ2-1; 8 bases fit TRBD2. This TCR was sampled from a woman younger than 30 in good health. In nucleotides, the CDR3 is TGTGCCAGCAGTGAAGGTTTGGTAGCGGGGAATGAGCAGTTCTTC. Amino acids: CASSEGLVAGNEQFF.